Each of the 3 T cell receptor beta chains below was sequenced from the same sample in a study of blood T cell repertoires in COVID-19. Measured with immunoSEQ multiplex PCR; TCRdb has only the in-frame clones, and not every one. The sample records fewer than 200,000 clones, 75% to 90% being singletons. Sequenced material: peripheral blood. The receptors stem from a woman between 65 and 79 years old with COVID-19, enrolled during active disease.

The V gene is TRBV6-1, the J gene TRBJ1-5; 12 bases line up with TRBD1. The CDR3 consists of 17 residues. Germline-derived CDR1 and CDR2 are MNHNS and SASEGT. Trimming at V came to 3 bases and at J to 1 base, leaving 4 bases not matched to a gene. CDR3 protein: CASSERDRGRSNQPQHF. For the CDR3, the DNA is TGTGCCAGCAGTGAGCGGGACAGGGGGCGCAGCAATCAGCCCCAGCATTTT.

The J gene is TRBJ1-6, the V gene TRBV19; no reliable D call. This CDR3 region has 15 residues. Germline-derived CDR1 and CDR2 are LNHDA and SQIVND (reference sequence). Trimming pared 3 bases from V and 0 bases from J, leaving 6 bases between. Here the CDR3 DNA reads TGTGCCAGTAGTATGTTTAACTCCTATAATTCACCCCTCCACTTT. The encoded protein is CASSMFNSYNSPLHF.

The chain recombines TRBV5-1 with TRBJ2-4, with a weak D call TRBD1 (7 bases). There are 14 residues in the CDR3. The ends were cut back, 4 bases at V and 7 bases at J, with 15 bases in the middle. Germline loops: CDR1 SGHRS, CDR2 YFSETQ. The CDR3 region has the DNA TGCGCCAGCAGCACCCGGGACAGCGGGAACATTCAGTACTTC. It specifies CASSTRDSGNIQYF.